A selection of T cell receptor beta chains follows, all from one sample in a study of T cells expressing NK-cell markers. One entry per CDR3 protein, without DNA, is what TCRdb gives after re-calling the 5' RACE reads. The sample is made up of 160,000 or so distinct CDR3 sequences, and the top ten hold roughly 20% of it. The sequenced sample was blood T cells: a sorted CD56 or NKG2C T cell subset, CD4+ or CD8+ T cells, or bulk PBMC T cells (not recorded which). These receptors all stem from a woman aged 18-70 years in good health. CDR3s include the opening cysteine and the closing phenylalanine or tryptophan. The order of the fields is J gene, V gene, CDR3 length, CDR3 protein.

J gene: TRBJ2-1; V gene: TRBV27; CDR3 length: 11; CDR3 protein: CASGLAVEQFF
J gene: TRBJ2-1; V gene: TRBV3-1; CDR3 length: 17; CDR3 protein: CASSHLGGPAEGNEQFF
J gene: TRBJ2-7; V gene: TRBV5-6; CDR3 length: 17; CDR3 protein: CASSSTSGGALEYEQYF
J gene: TRBJ2-2; V gene: TRBV27; CDR3 length: 14; CDR3 protein: CASSADYKAGELFF
J gene: TRBJ1-5; V gene: TRBV20-1; CDR3 length: 14; CDR3 protein: CSARVPDGNQPQHF
J gene: TRBJ2-5; V gene: TRBV5-1; CDR3 length: 15; CDR3 protein: CASSLDRGTSETQYF
J gene: TRBJ1-5; V gene: TRBV5-8; CDR3 length: 12; CDR3 protein: CASSSTPQPQHF
J gene: TRBJ2-2; V gene: TRBV4-1; CDR3 length: 16; CDR3 protein: CASSQWWVQNTGELFF
J gene: TRBJ2-5; V gene: TRBV20-1; CDR3 length: 14; CDR3 protein: CSASLTGASETQYF
J gene: TRBJ2-7; V gene: TRBV30; CDR3 length: 14; CDR3 protein: CAWSTRTGSIEQYF
J gene: TRBJ2-4; V gene: TRBV5-1; CDR3 length: 14; CDR3 protein: CASSPYTGTNIQYF
J gene: TRBJ2-1; V gene: TRBV2; CDR3 length: 16; CDR3 protein: CASNDRPSRSYNEQFF
J gene: TRBJ2-7; V gene: TRBV7-8; CDR3 length: 12; CDR3 protein: CASGRGSYEQYF
J gene: TRBJ2-7; V gene: TRBV12-3/TRBV12-4; CDR3 length: 15; CDR3 protein: CASSLLGQESYEQYF
J gene: TRBJ2-1; V gene: TRBV4-1; CDR3 length: 17; CDR3 protein: CASSLHGLAGGPNEQFF
J gene: TRBJ2-5; V gene: TRBV4-2; CDR3 length: 15; CDR3 protein: CASSQDRTRRETQYF
J gene: TRBJ2-7; V gene: TRBV7-3; CDR3 length: 18; CDR3 protein: CASSLRASGQGSSYEQYF
J gene: TRBJ2-7; V gene: TRBV12-3/TRBV12-4; CDR3 length: 12; CDR3 protein: CASTDLPYEQYF
J gene: TRBJ1-4; V gene: TRBV4-1; CDR3 length: 16; CDR3 protein: CASSQEGSGGAGKLFF
J gene: TRBJ2-1; V gene: TRBV12-3/TRBV12-4; CDR3 length: 17; CDR3 protein: CASSSRLAGGPYNEQFF